The rows below give T cell receptor beta chains drawn from one sample of a study of cytomegalovirus exposure and HLA in healthy donors. This table comes from immunoSEQ multiplex PCR, and its TCRdb copy is limited to in-frame clones, with some not included. The sample yields nearly 80,000 clones, around three quarters seen once. The sequenced material came from PBMCs. Receptor source: a woman aged 40-49 years in good health and CMV-seropositive. CDR3s include the opening cysteine and the closing phenylalanine or tryptophan. The order of the fields is J gene, clone size, V gene, D gene, CDR3 protein, CDR3 DNA. D genes are given only for firm matches. Part of the rows lack a size; the others show once, few, many or a class for expanded clones.

J gene: TRBJ1-5
clone size: NA
V gene: TRBV7-9
D gene: NA
CDR3 protein: CASSLMANQPQHF
CDR3 DNA: TGTGCCAGCAGCTTAATGGCAAATCAGCCCCAGCATTTT

J gene: TRBJ1-1
clone size: NA
V gene: TRBV7-9
D gene: TRBD1
CDR3 protein: CASSLGSRTGNKSEAFF
CDR3 DNA: TGTGCCAGCAGCTTAGGTTCCCGGACAGGGAACAAGAGTGAAGCTTTCTTT

J gene: TRBJ2-1
clone size: few
V gene: TRBV27
D gene: NA
CDR3 protein: CASSFKRDNEQFF
CDR3 DNA: TGTGCCAGCAGTTTTAAGCGGGACAATGAGCAGTTCTTC

J gene: TRBJ1-5
clone size: once
V gene: TRBV13
D gene: NA
CDR3 protein: CASSMKSIF
CDR3 DNA: TGTGCCAGCAGCATGAAAAGCATTTTT

J gene: TRBJ2-2
clone size: NA
V gene: TRBV29-1
D gene: NA
CDR3 protein: CSVESLFKGGIGGPGELFF
CDR3 DNA: TGCAGCGTTGAATCGCTGTTCAAAGGGGGCATTGGGGGGCCCGGGGAGCTGTTTTTT

J gene: TRBJ2-5
clone size: once
V gene: TRBV19
D gene: TRBD1
CDR3 protein: CASNPTGGQETQYF
CDR3 DNA: TGTGCCAGTAACCCCACAGGGGGGCAAGAGACCCAGTACTTC

J gene: TRBJ2-1
clone size: NA
V gene: TRBV6-5
D gene: NA
CDR3 protein: CASTHPGSYNEQFF
CDR3 DNA: TGTGCCAGCACCCACCCAGGGTCCTACAATGAGCAGTTCTTC

J gene: TRBJ1-2
clone size: NA
V gene: TRBV7-8
D gene: TRBD1
CDR3 protein: CASSSTGGYGYTF
CDR3 DNA: TGTGCCAGCAGCTCGACAGGGGGCTATGGCTACACCTTC

J gene: TRBJ1-1
clone size: once
V gene: TRBV27
D gene: TRBD1
CDR3 protein: CASSLSYRGQNTEAFF
CDR3 DNA: TGTGCCAGCAGTTTATCGTACAGGGGACAGAACACTGAAGCTTTCTTT

J gene: TRBJ2-7
clone size: NA
V gene: TRBV28
D gene: TRBD1
CDR3 protein: CASRDRVYEQYF
CDR3 DNA: TGTGCCAGCAGGGACAGGGTCTACGAGCAGTACTTC

J gene: TRBJ1-2
clone size: NA
V gene: TRBV6-1
D gene: TRBD1
CDR3 protein: CATWDRGLDYGYTF
CDR3 DNA: TGTGCCACCTGGGACAGGGGGCTTGACTATGGCTACACCTTC

J gene: TRBJ1-1
clone size: NA
V gene: TRBV19
D gene: NA
CDR3 protein: CASSNQGLPNTEAFF
CDR3 DNA: TGTGCCAGTAGTAACCAGGGACTGCCGAACACTGAAGCTTTCTTT

J gene: TRBJ2-5
clone size: NA
V gene: TRBV27
D gene: NA
CDR3 protein: CASSLSWRHQETQYF
CDR3 DNA: TGTGCCAGCAGTTTATCGTGGAGGCACCAAGAGACCCAGTACTTC

J gene: TRBJ1-1
clone size: NA
V gene: TRBV18
D gene: NA
CDR3 protein: CASSRGENTEAFF
CDR3 DNA: TGTGCCAGCTCACGCGGAGAAAACACTGAAGCTTTCTTT

J gene: TRBJ1-1
clone size: NA
V gene: TRBV6-5
D gene: NA
CDR3 protein: CASSYLEGTEAFF
CDR3 DNA: TGTGCCAGCAGTTACTTGGAGGGAACTGAAGCTTTCTTT

J gene: TRBJ1-1
clone size: NA
V gene: TRBV7-9
D gene: NA
CDR3 protein: CASSSGRGETEAFF
CDR3 DNA: TGTGCCAGCAGCTCGGGACGGGGGGAGACTGAAGCTTTCTTT

J gene: TRBJ2-3
clone size: NA
V gene: TRBV29-1
D gene: TRBD1
CDR3 protein: CSVVRDRGDTQYF
CDR3 DNA: TGCAGCGTTGTCCGGGACAGGGGAGATACGCAGTATTTT

J gene: TRBJ2-7
clone size: NA
V gene: TRBV19
D gene: TRBD1
CDR3 protein: CASSPTPTGYYEQYF
CDR3 DNA: TGTGCCAGTAGCCCTACCCCGACAGGGTACTACGAGCAGTACTTC

J gene: TRBJ2-6
clone size: NA
V gene: TRBV28
D gene: NA
CDR3 protein: CASSLGINTGSSGANVLTF
CDR3 DNA: TGTGCCAGCAGTTTAGGGATTAATACAGGGAGCTCTGGGGCCAACGTCCTGACTTTC

J gene: TRBJ1-2
clone size: once
V gene: TRBV30
D gene: NA
CDR3 protein: CAWSVRGAGGYTF
CDR3 DNA: TGTGCCTGGAGTGTACGGGGGGCGGGTGGCTACACCTTC

J gene: TRBJ1-2
clone size: NA
V gene: TRBV29-1
D gene: NA
CDR3 protein: CSVVGAQGYTF
CDR3 DNA: TGCAGCGTTGTAGGGGCGCAGGGCTACACCTTC

J gene: TRBJ1-1
clone size: NA
V gene: TRBV6-1
D gene: NA
CDR3 protein: CASTRAATEAFF
CDR3 DNA: TGTGCCAGCACCAGGGCAGCCACTGAAGCTTTCTTT

J gene: TRBJ2-3
clone size: NA
V gene: TRBV5-4
D gene: NA
CDR3 protein: CASRPAGLDTQYF
CDR3 DNA: TGTGCCAGCAGACCGGCGGGCCTAGATACGCAGTATTTT

J gene: TRBJ1-1
clone size: once
V gene: TRBV28
D gene: NA
CDR3 protein: CASTAGGVSPNTEAFF
CDR3 DNA: TGTGCCAGCACCGCGGGCGGGGTCTCCCCGAACACTGAAGCTTTCTTT

J gene: TRBJ2-5
clone size: NA
V gene: TRBV29-1
D gene: TRBD2
CDR3 protein: CSVAGGLETQYF
CDR3 DNA: TGCAGCGTAGCGGGGGGGCTGGAGACCCAGTACTTC

J gene: TRBJ2-5
clone size: once
V gene: TRBV5-6
D gene: TRBD2
CDR3 protein: CASSGGLAGLETQYF
CDR3 DNA: TGTGCCAGCAGCGGGGGACTAGCGGGACTAGAGACCCAGTACTTC

J gene: TRBJ1-2
clone size: NA
V gene: TRBV25-1
D gene: NA
CDR3 protein: CASSEPRQSYGYTF
CDR3 DNA: TGTGCCAGCAGTGAACCCCGCCAGTCCTATGGCTACACCTTC

J gene: TRBJ1-2
clone size: NA
V gene: TRBV6-1
D gene: TRBD1
CDR3 protein: CASSAGTGGVYGYTF
CDR3 DNA: TGTGCCAGCAGTGCCGGGACAGGGGGGGTCTATGGCTACACCTTC

J gene: TRBJ1-5
clone size: NA
V gene: TRBV7-9
D gene: TRBD1
CDR3 protein: CASSPSRDSSLQPQHF
CDR3 DNA: TGTGCCAGCAGCCCAAGCCGGGACAGCAGCTTACAGCCCCAGCATTTT

J gene: TRBJ1-2
clone size: few
V gene: TRBV1
D gene: NA
CDR3 protein: CTSSQAGPYGYTF
CDR3 DNA: TGCACCAGCAGCCAGGCAGGCCCCTATGGCTACACCTTC

J gene: TRBJ2-7
clone size: NA
V gene: TRBV7-6
D gene: TRBD1
CDR3 protein: CASSLGTGVLDEQYF
CDR3 DNA: TGTGCCAGCAGCCTGGGGACAGGGGTCTTGGACGAGCAGTACTTC

J gene: TRBJ2-3
clone size: NA
V gene: TRBV1
D gene: NA
CDR3 protein: CTSSQRLAAPDTQYF
CDR3 DNA: TGCACCAGCAGCCAGAGACTAGCGGCCCCGGATACGCAGTATTTT

J gene: TRBJ1-3
clone size: NA
V gene: TRBV6-1
D gene: NA
CDR3 protein: CASSEEPFGASGNTIYF
CDR3 DNA: TGTGCCAGCAGTGAAGAACCTTTCGGTGCCTCTGGAAACACCATATATTTT

J gene: TRBJ1-1
clone size: once
V gene: TRBV29-1
D gene: NA
CDR3 protein: CSVGPVLSNTEAFF
CDR3 DNA: TGCAGCGTTGGCCCTGTACTAAGTAACACTGAAGCTTTCTTT

J gene: TRBJ1-2
clone size: NA
V gene: TRBV27
D gene: TRBD1
CDR3 protein: CASSFRGRDRNYGYTF
CDR3 DNA: TGTGCCAGCAGTTTTAGGGGGCGGGACAGGAACTATGGCTACACCTTC

J gene: TRBJ2-5
clone size: NA
V gene: TRBV9
D gene: NA
CDR3 protein: CASSVSGGGDWLETQYF
CDR3 DNA: TGTGCCAGCAGCGTATCAGGAGGGGGCGATTGGTTAGAGACCCAGTACTTC

J gene: TRBJ2-3
clone size: NA
V gene: TRBV6-6
D gene: NA
CDR3 protein: CASRETGNTDTQYF
CDR3 DNA: TGTGCCAGCAGGGAAACAGGGAACACAGATACGCAGTATTTT

J gene: TRBJ2-1
clone size: NA
V gene: TRBV29-1
D gene: TRBD2
CDR3 protein: CSVEEVGREGLEQFF
CDR3 DNA: TGCAGCGTTGAAGAGGTGGGGCGGGAGGGCCTCGAGCAGTTCTTC

J gene: TRBJ2-3
clone size: NA
V gene: TRBV7-3
D gene: TRBD1
CDR3 protein: CASSHGTGGRTDTQYF
CDR3 DNA: TGTGCCAGCAGCCACGGGACAGGGGGCCGGACAGATACGCAGTATTTT

J gene: TRBJ2-1
clone size: NA
V gene: TRBV2
D gene: TRBD2
CDR3 protein: CASSEPAGGYKSDEQFF
CDR3 DNA: TGTGCCAGCAGTGAACCAGCGGGGGGTTACAAGTCCGATGAGCAGTTCTTC

J gene: TRBJ1-2
clone size: NA
V gene: TRBV6-5
D gene: TRBD1
CDR3 protein: CASSYVRDRTYGYTF
CDR3 DNA: TGTGCCAGCAGTTACGTTCGGGACAGAACCTATGGCTACACCTTC

J gene: TRBJ2-1
clone size: NA
V gene: TRBV13
D gene: NA
CDR3 protein: CASSSLIQEQFF
CDR3 DNA: TGTGCCAGCAGCTCCCTCATACAAGAGCAGTTCTTC

J gene: TRBJ2-6
clone size: few
V gene: TRBV18
D gene: NA
CDR3 protein: CASSPPRAAGVKYGANVLTF
CDR3 DNA: TGTGCCAGCTCACCACCTCGCGCGGCAGGGGTAAAGTATGGGGCCAACGTCCTGACTTTC

J gene: TRBJ2-2
clone size: NA
V gene: TRBV28
D gene: TRBD2
CDR3 protein: CASSKIAGGPGTGELFF
CDR3 DNA: TGTGCCAGCAGCAAGATAGCGGGAGGGCCCGGCACCGGGGAGCTGTTTTTT

J gene: TRBJ2-1
clone size: NA
V gene: TRBV15
D gene: TRBD2
CDR3 protein: CATSRDSGLAVGGSNEQFF
CDR3 DNA: TGTGCCACCAGCAGAGATTCAGGACTAGCTGTAGGTGGGAGCAATGAGCAGTTCTTC

J gene: TRBJ1-1
clone size: few
V gene: TRBV2
D gene: NA
CDR3 protein: CAREGGTRQNTEAFF
CDR3 DNA: TGTGCCAGGGAGGGGGGGACCAGACAGAACACTGAAGCTTTCTTT